There are many counts of the clone carrying this TCR beta chain. Its antigen remains unidentified. This entry comes from a study of CD8+ T cells in alopecia areata. At the level of the study: Treated patients were scored for severity by percent of scalp affected.

The ends lost 4 bases at V and 4 bases at J; junction bases unmatched: 6. CDR1 and CDR2 (germline): LGHNA, YSLEER. CDR3 length: 14 residues. RNA extraction and reverse transcription yielded cDNA as sequencing template. The repertoire was sequenced with immunoSEQ multiplex PCR; TCRdb's copy has only in-frame clones and lacks some. Of 95,000 to 100,000 clones listed, about 64% are singletons. Stated treatment: oral pan-JAK inhibitor, 5-10 mg twice daily. Notes on the study in general: Both scalp clonality and the expanded CD8+ clones among the top 100 showed a significant decrease with tofacitinib. Having just one nonresponder leaves the connection between baseline CD8+ expansion and response unresolved. Higher clonality was seen in lesional scalp than in normal scalp, especially in alopecia totalis/universalis.

The origin of this receptor is a human donor with alopecia areata. The chain recombines TRBV4-3 with TRBJ1-1, with TRBD1 matching over 7 bases. This specimen consisted of CD8+ T cells sorted from blood, obtained at week 4, from a patient treated with tofacitinib. This CDR3 reads CASSPQHRGTEAFF. Written as DNA, the CDR3 is TGCGCCAGCAGCCCCCAACACAGGGGCACTGAAGCTTTCTTT.